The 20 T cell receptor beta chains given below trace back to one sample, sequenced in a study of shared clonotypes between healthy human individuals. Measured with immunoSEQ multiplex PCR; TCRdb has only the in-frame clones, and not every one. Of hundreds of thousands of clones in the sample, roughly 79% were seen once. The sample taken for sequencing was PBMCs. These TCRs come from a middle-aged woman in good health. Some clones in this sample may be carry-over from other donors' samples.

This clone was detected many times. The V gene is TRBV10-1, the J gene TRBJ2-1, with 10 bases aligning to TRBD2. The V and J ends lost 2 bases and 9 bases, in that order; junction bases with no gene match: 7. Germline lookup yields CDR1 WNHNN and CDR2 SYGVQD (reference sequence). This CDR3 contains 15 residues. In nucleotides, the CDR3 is TGCGCCAGCAGTGAGCGCCTAGCGGGAGCAACTGAGCAGTTCTTC. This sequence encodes CASSERLAGATEQFF.

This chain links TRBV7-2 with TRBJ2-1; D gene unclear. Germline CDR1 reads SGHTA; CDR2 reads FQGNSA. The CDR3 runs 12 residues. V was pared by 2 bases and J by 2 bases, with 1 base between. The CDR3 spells CASSLPYNEQFF. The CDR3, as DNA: TGTGCCAGCAGCTTACCCTACAATGAGCAGTTCTTC.

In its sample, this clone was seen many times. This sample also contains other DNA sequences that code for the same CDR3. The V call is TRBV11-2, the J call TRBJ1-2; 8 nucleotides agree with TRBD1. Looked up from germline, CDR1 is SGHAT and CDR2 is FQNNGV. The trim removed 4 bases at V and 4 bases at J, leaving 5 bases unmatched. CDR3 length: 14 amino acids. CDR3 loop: CASSSAGGGYGYTF. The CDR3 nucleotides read TGTGCCAGCAGCTCAGCAGGGGGCGGCTATGGCTACACCTTC.

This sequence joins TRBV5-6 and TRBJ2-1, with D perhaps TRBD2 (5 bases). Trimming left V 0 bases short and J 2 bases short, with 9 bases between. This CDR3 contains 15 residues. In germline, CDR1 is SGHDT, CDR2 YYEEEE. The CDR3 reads CASSLAGITYNEQFF. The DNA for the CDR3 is TGTGCCAGCAGCTTGGCCGGGATAACCTACAATGAGCAGTTCTTC.

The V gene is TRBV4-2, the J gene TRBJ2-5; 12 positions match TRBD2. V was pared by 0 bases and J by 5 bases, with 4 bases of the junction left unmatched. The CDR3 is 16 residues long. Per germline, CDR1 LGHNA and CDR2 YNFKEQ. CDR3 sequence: CASSQDPSGRGETQYF. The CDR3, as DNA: TGTGCCAGCAGCCAAGACCCTAGCGGGAGGGGGGAGACCCAGTACTTC.

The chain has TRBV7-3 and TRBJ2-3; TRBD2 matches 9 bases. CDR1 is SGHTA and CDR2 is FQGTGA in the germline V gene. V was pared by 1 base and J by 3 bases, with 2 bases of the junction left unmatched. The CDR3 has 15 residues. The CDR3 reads CASSLIAGVTDTQYF. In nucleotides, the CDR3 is TGTGCCAGCAGCTTAATAGCGGGAGTTACAGATACGCAGTATTTT.

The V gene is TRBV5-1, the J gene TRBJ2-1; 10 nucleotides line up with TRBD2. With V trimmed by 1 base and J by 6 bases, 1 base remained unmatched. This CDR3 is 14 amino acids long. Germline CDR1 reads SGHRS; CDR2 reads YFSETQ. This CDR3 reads CASSLTSGVNEQFF. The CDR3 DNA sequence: TGCGCCAGCAGCTTGACTAGCGGGGTCAATGAGCAGTTCTTC.

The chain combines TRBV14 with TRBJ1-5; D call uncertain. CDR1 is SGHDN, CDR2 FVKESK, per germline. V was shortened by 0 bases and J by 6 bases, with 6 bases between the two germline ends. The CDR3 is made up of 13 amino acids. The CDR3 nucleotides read TGTGCCAGCAGCCAAGACGGGAGTCAGCCCCAGCATTTT. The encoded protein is CASSQDGSQPQHF.

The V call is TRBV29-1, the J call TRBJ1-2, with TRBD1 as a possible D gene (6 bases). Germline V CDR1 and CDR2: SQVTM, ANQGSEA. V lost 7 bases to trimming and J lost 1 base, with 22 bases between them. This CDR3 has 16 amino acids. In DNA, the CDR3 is TGCAGCGCCCATTCCGGGACACCGACAATTAACTATGGCTACACCTTC. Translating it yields CSAHSGTPTINYGYTF. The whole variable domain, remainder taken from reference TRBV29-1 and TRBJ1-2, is SAVISQKPSRDICQRGTSLTIQCQVDSQVTMMFWYRQQPGQSLTLIATANQGSEATYESGFVIDKFPISRPNLTFSTLTVSNMSPEDSSIYLCSAHSGTPTINYGYTFGSGTRLTVV.

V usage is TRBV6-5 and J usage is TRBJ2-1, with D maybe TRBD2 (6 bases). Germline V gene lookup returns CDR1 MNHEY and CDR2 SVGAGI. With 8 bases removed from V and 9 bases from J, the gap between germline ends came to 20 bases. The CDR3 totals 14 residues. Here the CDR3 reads CASQPRGTLSEQFF. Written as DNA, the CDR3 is TGTGCCAGCCAACCCCGCGGGACCCTTAGTGAGCAGTTCTTC.

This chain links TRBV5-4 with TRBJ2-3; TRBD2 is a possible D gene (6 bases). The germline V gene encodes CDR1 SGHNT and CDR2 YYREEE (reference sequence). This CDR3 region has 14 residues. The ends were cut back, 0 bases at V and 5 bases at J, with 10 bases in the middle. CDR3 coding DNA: TGTGCCAGCAGCTTGGGACTAGATGAAGATACGCAGTATTTT. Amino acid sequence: CASSLGLDEDTQYF.

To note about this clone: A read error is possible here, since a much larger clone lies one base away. This CDR3 is CATSRAGNTEASF. CDR3 sequence (DNA): TGTGCCACCAGCAGAGCAGGGAACACTGAAGCTTCCTTT. The chain has TRBV15 and TRBJ1-1; D may be TRBD1 (5 bases). Germline V gives CDR1 LNHNV, CDR2 YYDKDF (reference sequence). The CDR3 consists of 13 residues.

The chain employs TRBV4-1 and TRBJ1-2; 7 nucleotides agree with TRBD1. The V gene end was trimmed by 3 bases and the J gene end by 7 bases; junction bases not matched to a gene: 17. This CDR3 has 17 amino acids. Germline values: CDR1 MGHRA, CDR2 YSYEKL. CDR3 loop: CASSQNEDRDRTSGYTF. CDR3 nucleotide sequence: TGCGCCAGCAGCCAGAACGAAGACCGGGACAGAACTTCTGGCTACACCTTC.

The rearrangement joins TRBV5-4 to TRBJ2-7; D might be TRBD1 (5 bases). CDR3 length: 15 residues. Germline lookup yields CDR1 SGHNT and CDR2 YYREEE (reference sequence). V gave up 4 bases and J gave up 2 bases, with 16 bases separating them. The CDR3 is CASSGEGVLAYEQYF. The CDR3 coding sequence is TGTGCCAGCAGCGGGGAAGGGGTGTTGGCCTACGAGCAGTACTTC.

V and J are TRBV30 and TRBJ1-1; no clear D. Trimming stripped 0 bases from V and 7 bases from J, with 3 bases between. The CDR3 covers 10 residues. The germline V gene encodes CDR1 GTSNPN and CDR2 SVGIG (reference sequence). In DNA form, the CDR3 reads TGTGCCTGGAGTGTAGTTGAAGCTTTCTTT. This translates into CAWSVVEAFF.

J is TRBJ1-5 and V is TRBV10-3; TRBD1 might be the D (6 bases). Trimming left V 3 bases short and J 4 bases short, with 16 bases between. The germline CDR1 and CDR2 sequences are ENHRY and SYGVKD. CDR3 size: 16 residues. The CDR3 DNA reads TGTGCCATCAGTGATTCCGGGACAACTTATAATCAGCCCCAGCATTTT. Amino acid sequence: CAISDSGTTYNQPQHF.

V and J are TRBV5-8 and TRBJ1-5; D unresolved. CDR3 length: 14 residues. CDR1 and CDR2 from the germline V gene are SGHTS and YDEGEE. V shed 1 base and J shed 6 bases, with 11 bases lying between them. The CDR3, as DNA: TGTGCCAGCAGCTTGATGGGAGGTGGTCAGCCCCAGCATTTT. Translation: CASSLMGGGQPQHF.

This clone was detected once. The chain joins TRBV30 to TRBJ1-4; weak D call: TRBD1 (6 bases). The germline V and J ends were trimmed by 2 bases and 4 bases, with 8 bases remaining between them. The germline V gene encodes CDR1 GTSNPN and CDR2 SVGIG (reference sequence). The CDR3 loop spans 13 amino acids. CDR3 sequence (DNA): TGTGCCTGGAGTCGGGGGCTTAATGAAAAACTGTTTTTT. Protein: CAWSRGLNEKLFF.

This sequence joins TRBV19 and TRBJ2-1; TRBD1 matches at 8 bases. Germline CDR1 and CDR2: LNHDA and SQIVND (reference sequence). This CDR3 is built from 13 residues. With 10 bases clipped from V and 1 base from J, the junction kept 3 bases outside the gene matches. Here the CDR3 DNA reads TGTGCCACCCAGGGGGCTTCCTACAATGAGCAGTTCTTC. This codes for CATQGASYNEQFF.

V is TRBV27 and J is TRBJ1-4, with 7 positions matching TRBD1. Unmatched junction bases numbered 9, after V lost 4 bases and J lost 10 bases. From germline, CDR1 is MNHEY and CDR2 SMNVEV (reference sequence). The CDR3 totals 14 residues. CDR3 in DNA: TGTGCCAGCAGTTCGGACAGGCGTGGGGGAAAACTGTTTTTT. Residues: CASSSDRRGGKLFF.